This record covers a single TCR beta chain. V was cut by 4 bases and J by 7 bases, with 5 bases left in between. The CDR3 sequence is 11 residues long. CDR1 LNHDA and CDR2 SQIVND come from the germline V gene (reference sequence). This record comes from a study of a mutant IDH1 vaccine in newly diagnosed glioma. Sample time point: baseline, week 1 (first vaccination visit). The treatment was: pre-vaccination baseline after standard-of-care therapy. Here immunoSEQ multiplex PCR was the method, and the copy in TCRdb shows in-frame clones only, minus some. The sample lists 85,000 to 100,000 clones; about 90% were seen once.

The chain carries TRBV19 and TRBJ2-1; a weak D match, TRBD2 (5 bases). The origin of this receptor is a woman aged 45-60 years with glioma. The input for sequencing was PBMCs, taken from a glioma patient treated with radiotherapy, temozolomide or both. The CDR3 sequence: CASSSGNEQFF. The CDR3 coding sequence is TGTGCCAGTAGTAGCGGGAATGAGCAGTTCTTC.